This TCR beta chain was obtained from a study of blood T cell dynamics during melanoma immunotherapy. Per the germline V gene, CDR1 is GTSNPN and CDR2 is SVGIG (reference sequence). The V and J ends lost 1 base and 3 bases respectively, with 6 bases between them. The CDR3 loop spans 13 amino acids. Time point here: pre-treatment baseline. Clones were read by immunoSEQ multiplex PCR, and TCRdb kept only the in-frame ones, dropping some. The sample includes roughly 17,000 clones, 75% to 85% of them seen just once. The genes are TRBV30 and TRBJ1-4; no clear D gene. This TCR derives from a human donor with melanoma. Sequenced material: blood, taken from a patient treated with checkpoint blockade. CDR3 nucleotides: TGTGCCTGGAGTGACCGGCCTAATGAAAAACTGTTTTTT. Translating it yields CAWSDRPNEKLFF.